This T cell receptor beta chain derives from a study of tumor-infiltrating lymphocytes in localized non-small cell lung cancer (dated by TCRdb to the early 2020s). Regarding the study in general: The cohort covered several histologies, both smokers and never-smokers, and patients whose samples were collected after neoadjuvant chemotherapy. Resected tumor tissue and uninvolved lung tissue described as non-adjacent to the tumor were contributed by each patient, with both tissues obtained from the same patient. The same patients underwent several integrated assays, with TCR sequencing performed together with flow cytometry, multiplex immunofluorescence, RNA-seq, exome sequencing and proteomics. In total, the ICON cohort was made up of around 140 surgical patients who had localized non-small cell lung cancer and whose tumors were resected. The paired tumor versus uninvolved lung comparison of immunoSEQ T-cell fraction included some 57 patients.

The T-cell fraction in tumor and uninvolved lung tissue was obtained from TCR sequencing using the immunoSEQ assay. For the original study's pipeline: In the survival analysis, patients were divided into a high T-cell fraction group (upper tertile) and a low T-cell fraction group (lower two tertiles), and the two groups were compared using a log-rank test. A signed-rank test was used to test differences in T-cell fraction between paired tumor and uninvolved lung samples. TCRdb limited this immuneACCESS table to in-frame rearrangements with V and J called. A share of clones is missing; checked studies link under half to unresolved V genes, and the rest is unexplained. V, J and clone size reflect that table, while D and trimming were determined from the DNA. This sample holds roughly 12,000 clones; 67% were observed only once. Approximately 10% of the sample rests with the top ten. Summary of the overall study and its limitations: Since assay coverage differed from patient to patient depending on how much tissue was available, TCR sequencing was done for only a subset of the cohort. Different pieces of the same tissue were used for different assays, so technical variation could not be separated from intratumor heterogeneity. Higher T cell infiltration in tumors than in uninvolved lung tissue was supported by TCRbeta sequencing, consistent with immunofluorescence CD3 counts. No difference in TCR-derived T-cell fraction was observed between the flow cytometry-defined immunotypes IM1 (good prognosis) and IM2 (poor prognosis).

The first patient joined ICON in 2016, and enrollment wrapped up when the last patient was enrolled in 2018. From a subcohort of some 76 patients, fresh tumor and matched uninvolved tissue were collected for in-depth immune analyses, including TCR sequencing. DNA isolated from bulk tissue, without cell sorting, was used for TCR sequencing. This clone turned up a few times. The target of this receptor is not known. Per-base qualities were not stored, and no clone one base away is much larger. From its cysteine to its phenylalanine, the CDR3 spans 15 amino acids. The DNA shown is the 45-base CDR3, in frame from base 1. Reading the germline V gene gives CDR1 KGHSH and CDR2 LQKENI. Trimming accounts for 2 bases at V and 8 bases at J, while the number of junction bases matched to no gene is 6.

This TCR came from a human donor with non-small cell lung cancer. The chain is made from TRBV18 and TRBJ2-1, and 10 bases in between align with TRBD2. The sequencing input was uninvolved lung tissue not adjacent to the tumor. The nucleotide sequence reads as follows: TGTGCCAGCTCACCATATTCCGGGACTAGCGATGAGCAGTTCTTC. This gives the protein CASSPYSGTSDEQFF.